The source of this T cell receptor beta chain is a study of regulatory T cells in long-lasting Graves disease. A note on this clonotype: The target antigen is unknown.

HTBI primers from iRepertoire and Arm-PCR of CDR3 regions yielded the TCR beta libraries. In TCRdb, the multiplex PCR reads were re-called with MiXCR into one record per CDR3 protein. Of roughly 510,000 distinct CDR3 sequences listed, about 16% are singletons. Time point denoted: newly diagnosed GD, antithyroid drugs for less than 3 months. RNA from PBMCs was the source of the TCR library. Broader study findings: There was favoring of TRBV28, TRBJ1-2 and TRBJ2-5 in persistent disease. Accuracy may have been reduced by the small sample size.

CDR3 length: 16 amino acids. Germline V gene lookup returns CDR1 KGHDR and CDR2 SFDVKD. V lost 0 bases to trimming and J lost 1 base, with 10 bases between them. The same sample was also used in a study of T cells in Graves' hyperthyroidism and ophthalmopathy. This second study notes: The HTBI primer set served for first-round RT-PCR of the TCR CDR3.

The chain has TRBV24-1 and TRBJ2-3; perhaps TRBD2 as D (7 bases). The specimen comprised peripheral blood mononuclear cells (PBMCs), sampled at new diagnosis, from a patient treated with antithyroid drugs. The source is a man between 18 and 35 years old with Graves disease. CDR3 in DNA: TGTGCCACCAGTGATTTGCGGGGGGCAGGCACAGATACGCAGTATTTT. Translated: CATSDLRGAGTDTQYF.